Each of the 5 T cell receptor beta chains below was sequenced from the same sample in a study of cytomegalovirus exposure and HLA in healthy donors. The study ran its PCR with 60 Vbeta and 13 Jbeta primers. Measured with immunoSEQ multiplex PCR; TCRdb has only the in-frame clones, and not every one. The data show over 70,000 clones, 74% seen once. Sample: PBMCs. The receptor set was obtained from a human donor in good health.

The table lists this clone with a few counts. The rearrangement joins TRBV27 to TRBJ2-3; D remains ambiguous. Trimming shortened V by 6 bases and J by 1 base, and 11 bases separated the two germline ends. The CDR3 covers 14 residues. The germline CDR1 and CDR2 sequences are MNHEY and SMNVEV (reference sequence). CDR3 amino acids: CASSPQTGTDTQYF. DNA for the CDR3: TGTGCCAGCAGCCCCCAAACGGGCACAGATACGCAGTATTTT.

V is TRBV6-5 and J is TRBJ1-1; the match to TRBD1 covers 8 bases. V lost 6 bases and J lost 1; bases outside the gene matches: 7. The germline gives CDR1 MNHEY, CDR2 SVGAGI. The CDR3 contains 15 residues. The chain's CDR3 is CASRGIGTGNTEAFF. CDR3 DNA: TGTGCCAGCAGGGGAATTGGGACAGGGAACACTGAAGCTTTCTTT.

The V gene is TRBV28, the J gene TRBJ2-1, with a possible D match to TRBD1 (6 bases). Deletions cut 6 bases from V and 1 base from J, with 13 bases between. The V gene's germline CDR1 is MDHEN and CDR2 SYDVKM. The CDR3 sequence is 15 residues long. The CDR3 DNA follows: TGTGCCAGCAGCCGACAGGCCCTTTCCTACAATGAGCAGTTCTTC. This gives the protein CASSRQALSYNEQFF. Based on the CDR3 plus reference TRBV28 and TRBJ2-1, the full variable domain is DVKVTQSSRYLVKRTGEKVFLECVQDMDHENMFWYRQDPGLGLRLIYFSYDVKMKEKGDIPEGYSVSREKKERFSLILESASTNQTSMYLCASSRQALSYNEQFFGPGTRLTVL.

The J gene is TRBJ1-1, the V gene TRBV6-5; 8 positions agree with TRBD1. Germline CDR1 is MNHEY and CDR2 is SVGAGI. This CDR3 has 15 residues. V dropped 0 bases and J dropped 5; count of bases not matched to a gene: 5. The chain's CDR3 is CASSYSRTGRTEAFF. The CDR3 DNA reads as TGTGCCAGCAGTTACTCTAGGACAGGGCGGACTGAAGCTTTCTTT.

This clone was counted only a few times. This chain uses TRBV7-9 with TRBJ1-4, with TRBD1 identical over 7 bases. The CDR3 spans 14 residues. From germline, CDR1 is SEHNR and CDR2 FQNEAQ (reference sequence). Trimming cost V 3 bases and J 8 bases; bases outside gene matches: 6. The CDR3 nucleotides read TGTGCCAGCAGCTTGGACAGGAATAGGGAAAAACTGTTTTTT. Encoded protein: CASSLDRNREKLFF. The variable domain in full, with the rest retrieved from reference TRBV7-9 and TRBJ1-4, is DTGVSQNPRHKITKRGQNVTFRCDPISEHNRLYWYRQTLGQGPEFLTYFQNEAQLEKSRLLSDRFSAERPKGSFSTLEIQRTEQGDSAMYLCASSLDRNREKLFFGSGTQLSVL.